In its sample, the clone carrying this TCR beta chain was seen a few times. Trimming stripped 7 bases from V and 2 bases from J, with 20 bases between. The CDR3 contains 16 residues. The germline CDR1 and CDR2 sequences are SEHNR and FQNEAQ (reference sequence). The data derive from a study of blood T cell repertoires in COVID-19. The assay was immunoSEQ multiplex PCR, and TCRdb's table has in-frame clones only and misses some. Of hundreds of thousands of clones detected, about 87% appear once; the ten largest clones hold 6.3%. The rearrangement joins TRBV7-9 to TRBJ1-1; TRBD1 is a possible D gene (6 bases). Material for sequencing was peripheral blood. The receptor's source is a woman aged 30 to 39 with COVID-19, enrolled during active disease. The CDR3 DNA reads TGTGCCAGCACCACGTCCTTGGGAGGGGGAAACACTGAAGCTTTCTTT. Amino acid sequence: CASTTSLGGGNTEAFF. Complete variable domain (other parts from reference TRBV7-9 and TRBJ1-1): DTGVSQNPRHKITKRGQNVTFRCDPISEHNRLYWYRQTLGQGPEFLTYFQNEAQLEKSRLLSDRFSAERPKGSFSTLEIQRTEQGDSAMYLCASTTSLGGGNTEAFFGQGTRLTVV.